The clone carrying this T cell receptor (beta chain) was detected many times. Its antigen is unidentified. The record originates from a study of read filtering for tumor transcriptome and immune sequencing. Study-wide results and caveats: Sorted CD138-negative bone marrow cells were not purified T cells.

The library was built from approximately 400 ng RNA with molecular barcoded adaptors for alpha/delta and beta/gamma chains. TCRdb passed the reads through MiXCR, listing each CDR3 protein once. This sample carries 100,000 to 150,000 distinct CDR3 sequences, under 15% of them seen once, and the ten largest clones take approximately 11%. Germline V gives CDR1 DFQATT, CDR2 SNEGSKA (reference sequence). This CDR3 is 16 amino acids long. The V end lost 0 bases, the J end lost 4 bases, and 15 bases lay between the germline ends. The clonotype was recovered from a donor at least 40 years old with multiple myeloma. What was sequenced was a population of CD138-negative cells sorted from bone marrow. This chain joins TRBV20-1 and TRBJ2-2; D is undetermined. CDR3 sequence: CSARDIGPRSTGELFF. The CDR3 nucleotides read TGCAGTGCTAGAGATATAGGACCGAGGAGCACCGGGGAGCTGTTTTTT.